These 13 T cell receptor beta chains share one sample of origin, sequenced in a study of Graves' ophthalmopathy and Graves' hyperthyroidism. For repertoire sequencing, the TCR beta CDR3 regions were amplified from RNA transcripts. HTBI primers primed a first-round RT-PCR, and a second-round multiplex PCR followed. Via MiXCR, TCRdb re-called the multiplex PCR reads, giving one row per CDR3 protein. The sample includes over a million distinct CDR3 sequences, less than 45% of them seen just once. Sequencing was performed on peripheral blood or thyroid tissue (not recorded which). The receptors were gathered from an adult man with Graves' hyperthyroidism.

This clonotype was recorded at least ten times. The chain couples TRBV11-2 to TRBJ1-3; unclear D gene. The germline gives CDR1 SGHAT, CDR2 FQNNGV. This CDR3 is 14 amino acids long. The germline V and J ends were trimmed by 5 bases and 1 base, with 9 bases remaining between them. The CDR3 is CASSMGISGNTIYF. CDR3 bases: TGTGCCAGCAGCATGGGCATTTCTGGAAACACCATATATTTT.

The CDR3 here is CASSSQINEKLFF. Written as DNA, the CDR3 is TGTGCCAGCAGTTCACAGATAAATGAAAAACTGTTTTTT. The rearrangement joins TRBV5-8 to TRBJ1-4, with no clear D. Trimming cost V 5 bases and J 5 bases, with 10 bases left between them. Germline V lookup: CDR1 SGHTS, CDR2 YDEGEE. This CDR3 is built from 13 residues.

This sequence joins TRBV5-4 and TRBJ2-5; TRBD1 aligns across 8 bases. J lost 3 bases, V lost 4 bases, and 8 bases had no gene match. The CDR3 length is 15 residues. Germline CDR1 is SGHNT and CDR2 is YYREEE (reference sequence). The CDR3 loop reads CASSHLDRAEETQYF. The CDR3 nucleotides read TGTGCCAGCAGCCATCTGGACAGGGCGGAAGAGACCCAGTACTTC.

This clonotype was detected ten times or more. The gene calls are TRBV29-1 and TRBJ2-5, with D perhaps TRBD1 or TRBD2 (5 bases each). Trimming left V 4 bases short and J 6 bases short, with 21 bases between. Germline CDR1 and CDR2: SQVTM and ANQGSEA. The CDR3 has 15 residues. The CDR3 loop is CSVGPHSGGAKTQYF. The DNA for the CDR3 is TGCAGCGTTGGGCCCCATTCTGGGGGAGCGAAGACCCAGTACTTC.

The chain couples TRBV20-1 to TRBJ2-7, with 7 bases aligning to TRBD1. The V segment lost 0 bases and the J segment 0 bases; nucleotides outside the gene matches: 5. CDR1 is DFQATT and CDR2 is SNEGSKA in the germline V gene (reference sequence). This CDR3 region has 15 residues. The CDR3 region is CSARDEGTASYEQYF. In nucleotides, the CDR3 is TGCAGTGCTAGAGATGAGGGGACAGCCTCCTACGAGCAGTACTTC.

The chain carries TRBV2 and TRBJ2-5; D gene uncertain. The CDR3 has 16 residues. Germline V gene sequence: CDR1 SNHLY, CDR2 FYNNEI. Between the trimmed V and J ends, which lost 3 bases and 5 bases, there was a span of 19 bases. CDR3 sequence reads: CASSDGQPNTGETQYF. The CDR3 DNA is TGTGCCAGCAGTGATGGGCAGCCGAACACCGGGGAGACCCAGTACTTC.

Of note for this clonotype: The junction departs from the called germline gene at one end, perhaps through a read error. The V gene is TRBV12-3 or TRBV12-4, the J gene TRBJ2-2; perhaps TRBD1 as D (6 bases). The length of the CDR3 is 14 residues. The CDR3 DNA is TGTGCCTGCAGTAAGACAGGGAACACCGGGGAGCTGTTTTTT. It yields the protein CACSKTGNTGELFF.

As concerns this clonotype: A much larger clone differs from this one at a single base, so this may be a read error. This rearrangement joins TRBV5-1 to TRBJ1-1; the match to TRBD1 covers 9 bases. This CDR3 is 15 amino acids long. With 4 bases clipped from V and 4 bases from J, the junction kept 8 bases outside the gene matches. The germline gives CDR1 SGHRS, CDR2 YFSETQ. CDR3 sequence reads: CASSAGTGSSTEAFF. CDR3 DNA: TGCGCCAGCAGCGCCGGGACAGGGTCGAGCACTGAAGCTTTCTTT. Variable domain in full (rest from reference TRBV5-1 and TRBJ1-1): KAGVTQTPRYLIKTRGQQVTLSCSPISGHRSVSWYQQTPGQGLQFLFEYFSETQRNKGNFPGRFSGRQFSNSRSEMNVSTLELGDSALYLCASSAGTGSSTEAFFGQGTRLTVV.

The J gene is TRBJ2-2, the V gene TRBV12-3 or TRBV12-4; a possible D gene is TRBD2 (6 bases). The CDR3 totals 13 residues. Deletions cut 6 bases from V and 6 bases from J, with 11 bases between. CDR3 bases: TGTGCCAGCAGGGTGGGACTTTCCGGGGAGCTGTTTTTT. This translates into CASRVGLSGELFF.

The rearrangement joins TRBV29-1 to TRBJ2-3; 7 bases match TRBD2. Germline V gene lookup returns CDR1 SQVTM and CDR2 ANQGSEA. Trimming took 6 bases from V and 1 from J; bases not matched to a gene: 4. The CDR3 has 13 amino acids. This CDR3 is CSVPAGGTDTQYF. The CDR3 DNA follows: TGCAGCGTGCCTGCGGGAGGCACAGATACGCAGTATTTT.

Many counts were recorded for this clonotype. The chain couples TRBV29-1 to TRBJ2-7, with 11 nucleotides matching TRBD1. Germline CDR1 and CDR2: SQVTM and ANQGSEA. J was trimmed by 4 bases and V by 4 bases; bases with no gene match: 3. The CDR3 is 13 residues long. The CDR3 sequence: CSVGGQGAYEQYF. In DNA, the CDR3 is TGCAGCGTTGGAGGACAGGGGGCTTACGAGCAGTACTTC.

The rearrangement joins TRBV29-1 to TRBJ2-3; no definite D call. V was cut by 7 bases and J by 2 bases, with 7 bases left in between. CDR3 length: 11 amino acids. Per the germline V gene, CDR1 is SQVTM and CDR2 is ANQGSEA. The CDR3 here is CSATPTDTQYF. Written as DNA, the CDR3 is TGCAGCGCGACTCCCACAGATACGCAGTATTTT.

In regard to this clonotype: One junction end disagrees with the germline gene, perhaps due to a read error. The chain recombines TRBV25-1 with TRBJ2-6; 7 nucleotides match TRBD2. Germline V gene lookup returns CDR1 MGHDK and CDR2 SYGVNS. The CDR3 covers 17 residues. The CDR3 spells CASSGTTSTSGANILTF. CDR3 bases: TGTGCGAGCAGTGGGACGACTAGCACCTCTGGGGCCAACATCCTGACTTTC.